This T cell receptor (beta chain) was captured by sequencing in a study of CD8 T cells in ankylosing spondylitis. General study points: Ankylosing spondylitis blood appeared to be characterized by a TCR beta motif of 7 to 9 highly homologous variants. Earlier studies detected some motif variants in reactive arthritis synovial fluid and blood.

The V end was cut by 3 bases, the J end by 9 bases, with 23 bases between. CDR3 length equals 16 residues. The V gene's germline CDR1 is SGHAT and CDR2 FQNNGV. Using quantitative 5'-RACE with molecular barcodes, the authors made TCR beta libraries. TCRdb re-called the 5' RACE reads through MiXCR, storing one row per CDR3 protein. The repertoire has about 540,000 distinct CDR3 sequences, over 9.5% of them found once; the top ten carry under 7.5%. With respect to this clonotype: What it recognizes is unknown.

The source of this sequence is a male donor with ankylosing spondylitis. This chain connects TRBV11-2 to TRBJ2-5; tentatively, D is TRBD1 or TRBD2 (5 bases each). Sequencing was performed on blood, either unsorted or a sorted T cell fraction (not recorded which). CDR3 in amino acids: CASSFFLTAESEAQYF. The CDR3 DNA sequence: TGTGCCAGCAGCTTCTTCTTGACAGCGGAGTCTGAGGCCCAGTACTTC.